Following are 20 T cell receptor beta chains from one sample sequenced in a study of T-cell reconstitution after alpha-beta-depleted transplantation in children. The TCRbeta library was prepared with unique molecular identifiers. TCRdb passed the PCR reads through MiXCR, listing each CDR3 protein once. The top ten hold approximately 7.6% of the sample, which has hundreds of thousands of distinct CDR3 sequences, around 9.1% seen once. This sample comprised PBMCs, obtained before TCRalphabeta/CD19-depleted stem cell transplant. The origin of the receptors is a boy in the first two years of life with acute myeloid leukemia, due to receive a stem cell transplant.

This clonotype was counted ten times or more. The rearrangement joins TRBV28 to TRBJ1-2; D perhaps matches TRBD1 (5 bases). The CDR3 sequence is 15 residues long. Trimming stripped 6 bases from V and 4 bases from J, with 18 bases between. The germline CDR1 and CDR2 sequences are MDHEN and SYDVKM. The CDR3 region is CASSSSSGLRYGYTF. For the CDR3, the DNA is TGTGCCAGCAGCTCCTCCTCAGGGCTGCGCTATGGCTACACCTTC.

This clonotype has ten or more counts. The chain carries TRBV5-6 and TRBJ2-5; D not certain. Germline assignment: CDR1 SGHDT and CDR2 YYEEEE. Between the trimmed V and J ends, which lost 1 base and 5 bases, there was a span of 6 bases. The CDR3 is 12 amino acids. Written as DNA, the CDR3 is TGTGCCAGCAGCTTGATAATGGAGACCCAGTACTTC. This translates into CASSLIMETQYF.

This clonotype was recorded at least ten times. The chain carries TRBV5-1 and TRBJ2-7; TRBD2 matches at 8 bases. V gave up 5 bases and J gave up 3 bases; unmatched junction bases: 7. Germline V lookup: CDR1 SGHRS, CDR2 YFSETQ. This CDR3 has 14 residues. The chain's CDR3 is CASSRTGTSYEQYF. DNA for the CDR3: TGCGCCAGCAGTCGGACCGGGACTAGCTACGAGCAGTACTTC.

This clonotype was detected many times. The chain couples TRBV4-2 to TRBJ2-7; TRBD1 matches 9 bases. The germline CDR1 and CDR2 sequences are LGHNA and YNFKEQ. The ends lost 2 bases at V and 9 bases at J; junction bases unmatched: 11. The CDR3 sequence is 15 residues long. The CDR3 protein is CASSQRRGQGLGQYF. CDR3 coding DNA: TGTGCCAGCAGCCAAAGACGGGGACAGGGCTTAGGGCAGTACTTC.

This clonotype has only a few counts. The CDR3 DNA is TGCAGTGCTCGACTACAGGGACTACCCCTCCACTTT. This translates into CSARLQGLPLHF. V gene TRBV20-1 combines with J gene TRBJ1-6, with D possibly TRBD1 on 6 matching bases. CDR1 and CDR2 from the germline V gene are DFQATT and SNEGSKA (reference sequence). V gave up 5 bases and J gave up 12 bases, with 14 bases separating them. This CDR3 is 12 amino acids long.

The J gene is TRBJ2-2, the V gene TRBV6-5; tentatively, D is TRBD1 or TRBD2 (6 bases each). This CDR3 is built from 15 residues. The V gene's germline CDR1 is MNHEY and CDR2 SVGAGI. Between the trimmed V and J ends, which lost 4 bases and 7 bases, there was a span of 16 bases. The CDR3 nucleotides are TGTGCCAGCAGTTCCAGGGGCGTGGGAGGCGGGGAGCTGTTTTTT. It is translated as CASSSRGVGGGELFF.

This clonotype was observed a handful of times. The chain links TRBV6-5 to TRBJ2-7, with D perhaps matching TRBD1 (7 bases). Germline assignment: CDR1 MNHEY and CDR2 SVGAGI. V was pared by 2 bases and J by 3 bases, with 11 bases between. The CDR3 consists of 14 residues. CDR3 sequence reads: CASSYRGTVYEQYF. Written as DNA, the CDR3 is TGTGCCAGCAGTTACCGGGGGACAGTCTACGAGCAGTACTTC.

This clonotype was found a few times. The chain combines TRBV5-1 with TRBJ2-7; weak D call: TRBD2 (6 bases). Germline CDR1 is SGHRS and CDR2 is YFSETQ. Trimming cost V 2 bases and J 3 bases, with 21 bases left between them. This CDR3 has 17 amino acids. CDR3 DNA: TGCGCCAGCAGCTTACCCTCCCCGGGACTTACTATCTACGAGCAGTACTTC. Protein sequence: CASSLPSPGLTIYEQYF.

This clonotype has ten or more counts. DNA for the CDR3: TGCGCCAGCAGCCAAGAGCCAGCGGGGAACTACTACGAGCAGTACTTC. Translating gives CASSQEPAGNYYEQYF. V is TRBV4-3 and J is TRBJ2-7, with TRBD2 matching over 7 bases. Unmatched junction bases numbered 8, after V lost 0 bases and J lost 3 bases. The CDR3 is 16 amino acids. Germline lookup yields CDR1 LGHNA and CDR2 YSLEER.

Ten or more counts support this clonotype. The chain couples TRBV28 to TRBJ2-7; TRBD2 aligns across 10 bases. Per the germline V gene, CDR1 is MDHEN and CDR2 is SYDVKM. The length of the CDR3 is 15 residues. The V gene end was trimmed by 6 bases and the J gene end by 3 bases; junction bases not matched to a gene: 8. CDR3 coding DNA: TGTGCCAGCAGACCCGGGACTAGCGTATACTACGAGCAGTACTTC. As protein: CASRPGTSVYYEQYF.

This clonotype came up many times. This chain links TRBV20-1 with TRBJ1-2; TRBD1 matches 10 bases. The CDR3 has 14 amino acids. CDR1 is DFQATT and CDR2 is SNEGSKA in the germline V gene (reference sequence). V shed 4 bases and J 1 base; nucleotides not matched to a gene: 3. The CDR3 protein is CSAIGTGDNYGYTF. DNA for the CDR3: TGCAGTGCTATTGGGACAGGGGATAACTATGGCTACACCTTC.

This clonotype was counted many times. The V gene is TRBV5-1, the J gene TRBJ2-2; weak D call: TRBD2 (6 bases). V dropped 0 bases and J dropped 4 bases, with 10 bases sitting between them. The germline V gene has CDR1 SGHRS and CDR2 YFSETQ. This CDR3 has 15 residues. The CDR3 sequence is CASSLGIAATGELFF. CDR3 nucleotides: TGCGCCAGCAGCTTGGGCATAGCGGCCACCGGGGAGCTGTTTTTT.

About this clonotype: Just one base apart from a much larger clone, this may be a read error. The rearrangement uses TRBV11-2 and TRBJ2-5; possibly TRBD1 for D (6 bases). This CDR3 comprises 17 residues. Trimming took off 2 bases at V and 5 bases at J, with 21 bases between the two ends. Germline V lookup: CDR1 SGHAT, CDR2 FQNNGV. Written as DNA, the CDR3 is TGTGCCAGCAGCTTACGGTCCGCCACAGGGTGCGGGGAGACCCAGTACTTC. Translation gives CASSLRSATGCGETQYF.

This clonotype has at least ten counts. J is TRBJ2-7 and V is TRBV20-1; no clear D gene. This CDR3 region has 12 residues. Trimming removed 3 bases at V and 3 bases at J, with 9 bases between. Per germline, CDR1 DFQATT and CDR2 SNEGSKA (reference sequence). The DNA of the CDR3 is TGCAGTGCTAGTGACCGCGGCTACGAGCAGTACTTC. Its protein is CSASDRGYEQYF.

The table lists this clonotype with many counts. This chain uses TRBV11-2 with TRBJ2-6; the match to TRBD1 covers 8 bases. V was clipped by 5 bases and J by 0 bases; unmatched bases: 12. Germline CDR1 SGHAT, CDR2 FQNNGV. The CDR3 is made up of 19 amino acids. The DNA for the CDR3 is TGTGCCAGCAGCGACCAGCAGGGGGCTATTCTCTCTGGGGCCAACGTCCTGACTTTC. Translated, it gives CASSDQQGAILSGANVLTF.

At least ten counts were recorded for this clonotype. This chain links TRBV12-3 or TRBV12-4 with TRBJ2-1; D may be TRBD1 (6 bases). There are 16 residues in the CDR3. The ends were cut back, 5 bases at V and 5 bases at J, with 19 bases in the middle. The CDR3 DNA sequence: TGTGCCAGCAGTCCAACACCACAGGGTGGGAACAATGAGCAGTTCTTC. It codes for CASSPTPQGGNNEQFF.

This clonotype was counted many times. This chain joins TRBV28 and TRBJ2-1; 11 bases line up with TRBD2. The CDR3 runs to 15 residues. The germline V gene has CDR1 MDHEN and CDR2 SYDVKM. V lost 3 bases and J lost 6; bases outside the gene matches: 4. In nucleotides, the CDR3 is TGTGCCAGCAGTTTGCTAGCGGGAGGTGGCAATGAGCAGTTCTTC. Translation gives CASSLLAGGGNEQFF.

This clonotype was counted many times. The chain is built from TRBV7-2 and TRBJ1-5; 7 bases are shared with TRBD1. CDR3 size: 12 residues. With 0 bases clipped from V and 12 bases from J, the junction kept 2 bases outside the gene matches. Germline-derived CDR1 and CDR2 are SGHTA and FQGNSA. The CDR3 loop is CASSLARDSQHF. Here the CDR3 DNA reads TGTGCCAGCAGCTTAGCCCGGGACAGCCAGCATTTT.

On this clonotype itself: This may be a read error, as it is one base from a much larger clone. The chain carries TRBV5-1 and TRBJ2-7; D assignment may be TRBD1 or TRBD2 (6 bases each). There are 16 residues in the CDR3. Per the germline V gene, CDR1 is SGHRS and CDR2 is YFSETQ. Trimming left V 1 base short and J 2 bases short, with 16 bases between. The CDR3 protein is CASSLTLGGLAYEQYF. For the CDR3, the DNA is TGCGCCAGCAGCTTGACGCTAGGGGGACTCGCCTACGAGCAGTACTTC.

In this sample, this clonotype turned up many times. The rearrangement uses TRBV4-3 and TRBJ1-2, with D uncertain. The V gene lost 0 bases and the J gene lost 4 bases, with 12 bases spanning the gap. The CDR3 runs to 15 residues. Germline loops: CDR1 LGHNA, CDR2 YSLEER. The CDR3 DNA reads as TGCGCCAGCAGCCAAGAGAGGCAAATTCGCTATGGCTACACCTTC. It yields the protein CASSQERQIRYGYTF.